The 25 T cell receptor beta chains below were found in one sample sequenced in a study of blood T cell repertoires in COVID-19. Only in-frame clones appear in the TCRdb table, and some are missing; sequencing was by immunoSEQ multiplex PCR. The profile shows under 350,000 clones, approximately 89% of them singletons. Sequencing was performed on PBMCs or T cells enriched from blood (not recorded which). The receptors were gathered from a woman aged 18-29 years who had recovered from COVID-19.

The V gene is TRBV15, the J gene TRBJ2-1; 9 positions match TRBD2. The CDR3 is 21 residues long. The germline V gene has CDR1 LNHNV and CDR2 YYDKDF (reference sequence). J lost 0 bases, V lost 0 bases, and 15 bases had no gene match. The CDR3 coding sequence is TGTGCCACCAGCAGAGATCGCGGGCTTAGCGGGAGTGGGAGCTCCTACAATGAGCAGTTCTTC. It codes for CATSRDRGLSGSGSSYNEQFF.

This sequence joins TRBV6-2 or TRBV6-3 and TRBJ2-3; D is unresolved. Between the trimmed V and J ends, which lost 2 bases and 0 bases, there was a span of 9 bases. This CDR3 comprises 15 residues. Germline V gene lookup returns CDR1 MNHEY and CDR2 SVGEGT. CDR3 sequence: CASSYGSISTDTQYF. In DNA form, the CDR3 reads TGTGCCAGCAGTTACGGTAGCATAAGCACAGATACGCAGTATTTT.

The chain has TRBV6-2 or TRBV6-3 and TRBJ2-7; a possible D gene is TRBD2 (6 bases). Germline-derived CDR1 and CDR2 are MNHEY and SVGEGT. Trimming took 0 bases from V and 4 from J, leaving 22 bases between them. The CDR3 is 18 residues long. The CDR3 coding sequence is TGTGCCAGCAGTTACTCAACGCGCCCCGGGACTCCAGTATACGAGCAGTACTTC. It yields the protein CASSYSTRPGTPVYEQYF.

This chain links TRBV6-5 with TRBJ2-7; 7 positions agree with TRBD1. V trimming: 0 bases; J trimming: 9 bases; junction bases outside the gene matches: 11. The germline V gene has CDR1 MNHEY and CDR2 SVGAGI. This CDR3 is built from 15 residues. The CDR3 DNA follows: TGTGCCAGCAGTTACTCGACTCAGGGGGTTCTAAGGCAGTACTTC. This translates into CASSYSTQGVLRQYF.

The genes are TRBV7-2 and TRBJ2-5, with 14 bases lining up with TRBD2. The CDR3 runs to 18 residues. Germline V gene data show CDR1 as SGHTA and CDR2 as FQGNSA. With V trimmed by 5 bases and J by 5 bases, 13 bases remained unmatched. In DNA, the CDR3 is TGTGCCAGCAGCGCACGAAGGGGACTAGCGGGAGACAGCGAGACCCAGTACTTC. Amino acids: CASSARRGLAGDSETQYF.

The rearrangement links TRBV7-8 to TRBJ2-1; the D gene is possibly TRBD1 (5 bases). CDR1 is SGHVS and CDR2 is FQNEAQ in the germline V gene. Between the trimmed V and J ends, which lost 1 base and 5 bases, there was a span of 15 bases. The CDR3 is 16 residues long. The chain's CDR3 is CASSLEGSGFDNEQFF. CDR3 in DNA: TGTGCCAGCAGCTTAGAGGGTTCAGGGTTCGACAATGAGCAGTTCTTC.

The chain carries TRBV11-1 and TRBJ2-2; TRBD2 is a possible D gene (5 bases). V was clipped by 8 bases and J by 0 bases, with 16 bases between them. From germline, CDR1 is SGHAT and CDR2 FQDESV (reference sequence). The CDR3 contains 16 residues. CDR3 coding DNA: TGTGCCAGCGGGGAGCGAGGAAATGCGAACACCGGGGAGCTGTTTTTT. This encodes CASGERGNANTGELFF.

The chain carries TRBV4-1 and TRBJ2-5, with 8 bases that match TRBD2. The junction had 8 bases not matched to a gene; V was cut back by 0 bases and J by 2 bases. CDR1 MGHRA and CDR2 YSYEKL come from the germline V gene. This CDR3 region has 17 residues. The chain's CDR3 is CASSQDRPIAGQETQYF. As DNA, the CDR3 is TGCGCCAGCAGCCAAGATCGGCCAATAGCGGGGCAAGAGACCCAGTACTTC.

The chain employs TRBV24-1 and TRBJ2-3; no firm D call. Germline CDR1 and CDR2: KGHDR and SFDVKD. The CDR3 has 15 residues. Between the trimmed V and J ends, which lost 9 bases and 4 bases, there was a span of 19 bases. The CDR3 loop reads CATSPAERPPDTQYF. The CDR3 nucleotides are TGTGCCACCTCTCCGGCTGAGCGCCCCCCAGATACGCAGTATTTT.

This sequence joins TRBV11-3 and TRBJ2-1, with TRBD2 matching 12 bases. Looked up from germline, CDR1 is SGHNT and CDR2 is YENEEA. V dropped 5 bases and J dropped 5; count of bases not matched to a gene: 4. The CDR3 spans 15 residues. CDR3: CASSLRTSGDNEQFF. The DNA for the CDR3 is TGTGCCAGCAGCCTGCGGACTAGCGGGGACAATGAGCAGTTCTTC.

This chain connects TRBV2 to TRBJ1-5; the match to TRBD1 covers 9 bases. CDR3 length: 15 residues. V lost 5 bases to trimming and J lost 8 bases; unmatched junction nucleotides: 10. The V gene's germline CDR1 is SNHLY and CDR2 FYNNEI. The CDR3 protein is CASSRTGEVSEPQHF. For the CDR3, the DNA is TGTGCCAGCAGTAGGACAGGGGAGGTTTCGGAGCCCCAGCATTTT.

The V call is TRBV5-1, the J call TRBJ2-2; possibly TRBD2 for D (6 bases). The V end was cut by 1 base, the J end by 1 base, with 11 bases between. The CDR3 runs to 16 residues. Germline V gene lookup returns CDR1 SGHRS and CDR2 YFSETQ. The CDR3 sequence: CASSLSGGENTGELFF. The CDR3 DNA follows: TGCGCCAGCAGCTTGTCAGGAGGGGAGAACACCGGGGAGCTGTTTTTT.

V is TRBV6-5 and J is TRBJ1-6; no reliable D call. V was cut by 6 bases and J by 9 bases, with 15 bases left in between. From germline, CDR1 is MNHEY and CDR2 SVGAGI. The CDR3 has 14 residues. In nucleotides, the CDR3 is TGTGCCAGCAGCAGCAAAGGCCGGGGTTCACCCCTCCACTTT. Its translation is CASSSKGRGSPLHF.

The V gene is TRBV10-1, the J gene TRBJ1-2; 8 nucleotides line up with TRBD1. V lost 7 bases and J lost 4; bases outside the gene matches: 5. This CDR3 is 13 amino acids long. Germline loops: CDR1 WNHNN, CDR2 SYGVQD (reference sequence). CDR3 amino acids: CASNTGGLYGYTF. CDR3 DNA: TGCGCCAGCAATACAGGGGGTCTCTATGGCTACACCTTC.

The chain carries TRBV7-9 and TRBJ2-4, with D perhaps TRBD1 (6 bases). The germline V gene encodes CDR1 SEHNR and CDR2 FQNEAQ (reference sequence). V shed 7 bases and J shed 0 bases, with 10 bases lying between them. CDR3 length: 14 residues. CDR3 residues: CASNPQGAKNIQYF. CDR3 nucleotides: TGTGCCAGCAACCCACAGGGAGCCAAAAACATTCAGTACTTC.

The gene calls are TRBV7-2 and TRBJ1-4; TRBD1 might be the D (5 bases). V dropped 1 base and J dropped 3 bases, with 15 bases sitting between them. Germline-derived CDR1 and CDR2 are SGHTA and FQGNSA. CDR3 length equals 17 residues. The chain's CDR3 is CASSLGGGRIANEKLFF. CDR3 coding DNA: TGTGCCAGCAGCTTAGGCGGGGGGAGAATTGCTAATGAAAAACTGTTTTTT.

The chain uses TRBV5-1 and TRBJ2-7; TRBD2 is a possible D gene (5 bases). V gave up 0 bases and J gave up 3 bases, with 13 bases separating them. Germline loops: CDR1 SGHRS, CDR2 YFSETQ. The CDR3 consists of 15 residues. The DNA for the CDR3 is TGCGCCAGCAGCTTGGACCTGGGGAGCGGCTACGAGCAGTACTTC. Translation: CASSLDLGSGYEQYF.

This chain connects TRBV9 to TRBJ2-5, with a possible D match to TRBD1 (6 bases). The CDR3 has 13 residues. The ends were cut back, 4 bases at V and 5 bases at J, with 12 bases in the middle. Germline CDR1 reads SGDLS; CDR2 reads YYNGEE. In nucleotides, the CDR3 is TGTGCCAGCAGCTCACAGGGTGGGGAGACCCAGTACTTC. Residues: CASSSQGGETQYF.

The V gene is TRBV10-2, the J gene TRBJ2-1, with a weak D call TRBD2 (5 bases). This CDR3 contains 15 residues. Germline V gene data show CDR1 as WSHSY and CDR2 as SAAADI. Deletions cut 3 bases from V and 12 bases from J, with 21 bases between. CDR3: CASSEPGPRVLGQFF. CDR3 sequence (DNA): TGCGCCAGCAGTGAACCAGGCCCGCGGGTACTTGGGCAGTTCTTC.

This chain's CDR3 is CASSLWGVAAYSYNEQFF. CDR3 nucleotides: TGTGCCAGCAGTTTATGGGGGGTAGCGGCGTACTCCTACAATGAGCAGTTCTTC. The V gene is TRBV28, the J gene TRBJ2-1; perhaps TRBD2 as D (6 bases). The V end was cut by 0 bases, the J end by 0 bases, with 15 bases between. The germline gives CDR1 MDHEN, CDR2 SYDVKM. The CDR3 extends over 18 amino acids.

The rearrangement uses TRBV7-8 and TRBJ2-2, with 7 bases fitting TRBD1. This CDR3 comprises 23 residues. The germline CDR1 and CDR2 sequences are SGHVS and FQNEAQ. With 5 bases clipped from V and 1 base from J, the junction kept 28 bases outside the gene matches. The CDR3 spells CASSQITLGHRGVLVLNTGELFF. CDR3 nucleotide sequence: TGTGCCAGCAGCCAAATAACTTTGGGCCACAGGGGAGTGTTAGTCCTGAACACCGGGGAGCTGTTTTTT.

The V gene is TRBV9, the J gene TRBJ2-1; TRBD2 aligns across 11 bases. The CDR3 has 17 residues. Germline CDR1 reads SGDLS; CDR2 reads YYNGEE. The V gene end was trimmed by 2 bases and the J gene end by 5 bases; junction bases not matched to a gene: 9. CDR3 amino acids: CASSVPIAGGPHNEQFF. CDR3 nucleotide sequence: TGTGCCAGCAGCGTTCCGATAGCGGGAGGGCCTCACAATGAGCAGTTCTTC.

The chain uses TRBV9 and TRBJ2-1, with D possibly TRBD2 on 5 matching bases. The germline V gene encodes CDR1 SGDLS and CDR2 YYNGEE. The V end lost 3 bases, the J end lost 4 bases, and 8 bases lay between the germline ends. This CDR3 comprises 13 residues. The CDR3 spells CASSATMYNEQFF. CDR3 nucleotides: TGTGCCAGCAGCGCGACTATGTACAATGAGCAGTTCTTC.

The sample holds one count of this clone. The chain links TRBV19 to TRBJ1-3; 9 bases fit TRBD1. V shed 4 bases, J shed 2 bases, and the junction held 9 bases outside the gene matches. The CDR3 is made up of 17 amino acids. Germline CDR1 LNHDA, CDR2 SQIVND (reference sequence). This chain's CDR3 is CASSTLGTGTAGNTIYF. The CDR3 coding sequence is TGTGCCAGTAGTACCCTAGGGACAGGGACCGCTGGAAACACCATATATTTT.

This chain joins TRBV9 and TRBJ1-1; D perhaps matches TRBD1 (6 bases). Germline V CDR1 and CDR2: SGDLS, YYNGEE. CDR3 length equals 14 residues. The V and J ends lost 3 bases and 7 bases respectively, with 16 bases between them. CDR3 nucleotides: TGTGCCAGCAGCGAGGGACCGTCAGGGGATGAAGCTTTCTTT. Its protein product is CASSEGPSGDEAFF.